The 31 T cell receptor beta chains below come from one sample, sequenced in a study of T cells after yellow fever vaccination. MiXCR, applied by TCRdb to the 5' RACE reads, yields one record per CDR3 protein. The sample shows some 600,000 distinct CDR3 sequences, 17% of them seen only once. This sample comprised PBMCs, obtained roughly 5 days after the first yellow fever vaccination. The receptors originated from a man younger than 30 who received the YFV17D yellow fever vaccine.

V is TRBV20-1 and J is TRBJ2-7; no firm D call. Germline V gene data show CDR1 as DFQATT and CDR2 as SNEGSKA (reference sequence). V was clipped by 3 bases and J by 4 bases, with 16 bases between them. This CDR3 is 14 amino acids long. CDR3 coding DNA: TGCAGTGCTAGGTCGCGGTCTGGATTGTACGAGCAGTACTTC. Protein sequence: CSARSRSGLYEQYF.

The CDR3 loop is CASSWAGKGNTGELFF. CDR3 coding DNA: TGTGCCAGCAGCTGGGCAGGGAAAGGGAACACCGGGGAGCTGTTTTTT. The chain carries TRBV7-9 and TRBJ2-2, with D perhaps TRBD1 (5 bases). Trimming removed 4 bases at V and 1 base at J, with 13 bases between. Germline CDR1 and CDR2: SEHNR and FQNEAQ (reference sequence). This CDR3 region has 16 residues.

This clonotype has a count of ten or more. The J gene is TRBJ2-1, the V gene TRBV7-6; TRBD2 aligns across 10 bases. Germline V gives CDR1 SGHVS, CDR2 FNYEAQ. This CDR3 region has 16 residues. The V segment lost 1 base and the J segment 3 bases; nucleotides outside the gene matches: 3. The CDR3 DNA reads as TGTGCCAGCAGCTTAGGTAGCGGGGGGATCTACAATGAGCAGTTCTTC. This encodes CASSLGSGGIYNEQFF.

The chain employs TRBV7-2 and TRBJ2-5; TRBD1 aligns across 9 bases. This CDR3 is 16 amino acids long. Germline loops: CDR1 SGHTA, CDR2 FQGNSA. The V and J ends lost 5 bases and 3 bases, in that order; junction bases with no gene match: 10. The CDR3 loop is CASSRRQGGVEETQYF. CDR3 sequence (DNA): TGTGCCAGCAGCCGCAGACAGGGGGGGGTAGAAGAGACCCAGTACTTC.

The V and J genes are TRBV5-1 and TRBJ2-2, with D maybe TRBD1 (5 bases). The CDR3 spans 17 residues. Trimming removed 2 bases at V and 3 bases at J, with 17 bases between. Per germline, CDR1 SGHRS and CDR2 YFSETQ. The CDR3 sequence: CASSLNIDSRDTGELFF. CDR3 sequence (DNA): TGCGCCAGCAGCTTAAATATTGACAGCCGGGACACCGGGGAGCTGTTTTTT.

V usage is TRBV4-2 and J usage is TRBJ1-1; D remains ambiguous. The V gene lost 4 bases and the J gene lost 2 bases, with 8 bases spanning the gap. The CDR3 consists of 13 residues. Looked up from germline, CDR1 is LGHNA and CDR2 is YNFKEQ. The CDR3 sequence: CASSPLENTEAFF. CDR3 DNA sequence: TGTGCCAGCAGCCCTTTGGAAAACACTGAAGCTTTCTTT.

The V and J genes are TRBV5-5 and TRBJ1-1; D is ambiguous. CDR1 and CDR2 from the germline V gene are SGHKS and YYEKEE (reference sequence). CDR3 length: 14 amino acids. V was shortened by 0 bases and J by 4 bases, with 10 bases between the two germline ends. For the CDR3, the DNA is TGTGCCAGCAGCTTGGATCCTACGTCCACTGAAGCTTTCTTT. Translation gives CASSLDPTSTEAFF.

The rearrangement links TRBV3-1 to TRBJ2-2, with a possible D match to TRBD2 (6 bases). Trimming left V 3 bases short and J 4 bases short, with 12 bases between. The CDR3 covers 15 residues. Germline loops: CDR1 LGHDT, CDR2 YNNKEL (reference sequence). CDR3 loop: CASSQSTSSTGELFF. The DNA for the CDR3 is TGTGCCAGCAGCCAGAGTACTAGCAGCACCGGGGAGCTGTTTTTT.

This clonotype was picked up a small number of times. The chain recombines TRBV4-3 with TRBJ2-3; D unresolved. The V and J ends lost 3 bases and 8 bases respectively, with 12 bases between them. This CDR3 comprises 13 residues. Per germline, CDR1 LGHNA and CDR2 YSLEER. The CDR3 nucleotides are TGCGCCAGCAGCCAGGACCTAGTCACTACGCAGTATTTT. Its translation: CASSQDLVTTQYF.

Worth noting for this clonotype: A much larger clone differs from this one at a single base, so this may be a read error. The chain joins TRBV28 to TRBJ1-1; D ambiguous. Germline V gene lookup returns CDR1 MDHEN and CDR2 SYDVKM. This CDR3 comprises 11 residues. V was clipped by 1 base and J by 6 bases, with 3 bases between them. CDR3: CASSLFAEAFF. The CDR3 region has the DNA TGTGCCAGCAGTTTATTCGCTGAAGCTTTCTTT.

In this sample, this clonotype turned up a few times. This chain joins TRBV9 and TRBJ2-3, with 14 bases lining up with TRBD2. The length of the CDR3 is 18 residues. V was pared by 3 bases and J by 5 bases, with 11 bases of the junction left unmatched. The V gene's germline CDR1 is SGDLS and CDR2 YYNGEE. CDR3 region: CASSAPWTSGGSVDTQYF. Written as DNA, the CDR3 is TGTGCCAGCAGCGCGCCGTGGACTAGCGGGGGGTCTGTAGATACGCAGTATTTT. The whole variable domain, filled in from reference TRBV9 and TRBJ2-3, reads DSGVTQTPKHLITATGQRVTLRCSPRSGDLSVYWYQQSLDQGLQFLIQYYNGEERAKGNILERFSAQQFPDLHSELNLSSLELGDSALYFCASSAPWTSGGSVDTQYFGPGTRLTVL.

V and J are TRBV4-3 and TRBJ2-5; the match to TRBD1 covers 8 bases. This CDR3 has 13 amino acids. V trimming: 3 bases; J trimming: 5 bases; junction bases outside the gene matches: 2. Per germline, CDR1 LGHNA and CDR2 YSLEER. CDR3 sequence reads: CASSQRQGETQYF. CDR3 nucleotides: TGCGCCAGCAGCCAGCGACAGGGGGAGACCCAGTACTTC.

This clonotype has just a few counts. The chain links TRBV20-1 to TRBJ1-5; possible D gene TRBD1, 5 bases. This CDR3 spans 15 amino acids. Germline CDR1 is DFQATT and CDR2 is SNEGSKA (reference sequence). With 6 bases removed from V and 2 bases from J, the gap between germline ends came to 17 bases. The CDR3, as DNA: TGCAGTGCCCGGCGGGGGGATATAGGCAATCAGCCCCAGCATTTT. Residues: CSARRGDIGNQPQHF.

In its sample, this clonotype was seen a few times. CDR3 nucleotide sequence: TGTGCCAGCAGCTTAGGGACAGGGTTAAATCAGCCCCAGCATTTT. As protein: CASSLGTGLNQPQHF. This chain links TRBV7-9 with TRBJ1-5, with 8 bases that match TRBD1. This CDR3 is built from 15 residues. V shed 1 base and J 4 bases; nucleotides not matched to a gene: 3. The germline CDR1 and CDR2 sequences are SEHNR and FQNEAQ (reference sequence).

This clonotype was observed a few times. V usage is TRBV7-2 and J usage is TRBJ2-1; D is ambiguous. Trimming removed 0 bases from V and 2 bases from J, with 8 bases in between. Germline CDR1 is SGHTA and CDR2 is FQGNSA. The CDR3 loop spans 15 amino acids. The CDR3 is CASSLAQRTYNEQFF. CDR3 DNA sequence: TGTGCCAGCAGCTTAGCTCAAAGAACCTACAATGAGCAGTTCTTC.

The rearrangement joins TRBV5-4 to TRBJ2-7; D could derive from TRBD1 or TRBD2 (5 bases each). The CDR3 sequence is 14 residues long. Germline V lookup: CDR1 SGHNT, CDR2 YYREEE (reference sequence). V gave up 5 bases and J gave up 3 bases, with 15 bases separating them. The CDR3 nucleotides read TGTGCCAGCAGTGAGGGGACCGCAAACTACGAGCAGTACGTC. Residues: CASSEGTANYEQYV.

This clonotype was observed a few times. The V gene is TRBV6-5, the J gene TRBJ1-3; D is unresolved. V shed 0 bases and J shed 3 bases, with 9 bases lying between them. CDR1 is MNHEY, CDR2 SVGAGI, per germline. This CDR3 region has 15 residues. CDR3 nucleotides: TGTGCCAGCAGTTACTCGAGATACAGTGGAAACACCATATATTTT. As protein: CASSYSRYSGNTIYF.

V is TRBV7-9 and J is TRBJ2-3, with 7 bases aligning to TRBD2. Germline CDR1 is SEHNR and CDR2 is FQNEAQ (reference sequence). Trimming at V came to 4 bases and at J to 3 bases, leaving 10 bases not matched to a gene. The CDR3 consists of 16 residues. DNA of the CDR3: TGTGCCAGCAGCTGGGAGCGGGGTCGACGAACAGATACGCAGTATTTT. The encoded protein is CASSWERGRRTDTQYF. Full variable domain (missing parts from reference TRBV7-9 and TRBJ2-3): DTGVSQNPRHKITKRGQNVTFRCDPISEHNRLYWYRQTLGQGPEFLTYFQNEAQLEKSRLLSDRFSAERPKGSFSTLEIQRTEQGDSAMYLCASSWERGRRTDTQYFGPGTRLTVL.

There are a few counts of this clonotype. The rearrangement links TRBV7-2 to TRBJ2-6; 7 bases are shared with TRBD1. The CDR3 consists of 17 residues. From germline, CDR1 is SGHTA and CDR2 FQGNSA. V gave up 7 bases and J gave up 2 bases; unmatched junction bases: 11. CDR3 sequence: CASTRYRGGPGANVLTF. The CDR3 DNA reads TGTGCCAGCACCCGATACAGGGGTGGCCCTGGGGCCAACGTCCTGACTTTC.

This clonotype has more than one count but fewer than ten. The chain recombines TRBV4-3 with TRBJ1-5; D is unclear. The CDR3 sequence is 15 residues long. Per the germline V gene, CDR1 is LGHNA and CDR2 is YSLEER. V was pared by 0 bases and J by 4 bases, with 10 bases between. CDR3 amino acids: CASSQDYQDNQPQHF. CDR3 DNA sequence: TGCGCCAGCAGCCAAGATTACCAGGATAATCAGCCCCAGCATTTT.

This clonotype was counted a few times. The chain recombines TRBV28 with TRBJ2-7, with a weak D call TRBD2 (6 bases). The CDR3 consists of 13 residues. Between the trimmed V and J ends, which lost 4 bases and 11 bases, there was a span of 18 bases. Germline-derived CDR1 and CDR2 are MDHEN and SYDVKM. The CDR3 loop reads CASSSLVGDSEYV. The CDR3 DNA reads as TGTGCCAGCAGTTCCCTGGTCGGGGACTCGGAGTACGTC.

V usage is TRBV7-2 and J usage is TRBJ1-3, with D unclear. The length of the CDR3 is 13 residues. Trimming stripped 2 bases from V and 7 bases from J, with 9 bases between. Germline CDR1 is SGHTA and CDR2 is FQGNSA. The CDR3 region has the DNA TGTGCCAGCAGCTTAATAATCCGGAACACCATATATTTT. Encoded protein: CASSLIIRNTIYF.

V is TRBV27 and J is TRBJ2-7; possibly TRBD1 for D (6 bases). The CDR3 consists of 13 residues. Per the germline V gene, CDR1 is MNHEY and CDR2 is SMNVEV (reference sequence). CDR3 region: CAGSPRDKYEQYV. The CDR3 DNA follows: TGTGCCGGCAGTCCCCGGGACAAATACGAGCAGTACGTC.

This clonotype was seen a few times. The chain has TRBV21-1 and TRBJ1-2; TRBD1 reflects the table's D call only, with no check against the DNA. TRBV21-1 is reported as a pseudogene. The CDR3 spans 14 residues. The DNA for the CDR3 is TGTGCCAGCAGCAAAGAGCGGACACTCTATGGCTACACCTTC. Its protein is CASSKERTLYGYTF.

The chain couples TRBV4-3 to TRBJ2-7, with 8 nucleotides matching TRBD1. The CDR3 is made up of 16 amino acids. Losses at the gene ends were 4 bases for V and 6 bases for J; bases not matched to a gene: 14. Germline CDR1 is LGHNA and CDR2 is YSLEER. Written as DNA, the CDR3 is TGCGCCAGCAGCCCGGAAGTTGGACAGGGAGGTCTCGAGCAGTACTTC. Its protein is CASSPEVGQGGLEQYF.

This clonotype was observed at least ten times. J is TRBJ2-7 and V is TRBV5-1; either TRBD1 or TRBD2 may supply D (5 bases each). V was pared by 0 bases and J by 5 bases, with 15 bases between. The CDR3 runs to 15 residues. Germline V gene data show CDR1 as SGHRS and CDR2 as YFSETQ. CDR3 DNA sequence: TGCGCCAGCAGCTTGGCCGGGGACCCGGGGCACGAGCAGTACTTC. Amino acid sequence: CASSLAGDPGHEQYF.

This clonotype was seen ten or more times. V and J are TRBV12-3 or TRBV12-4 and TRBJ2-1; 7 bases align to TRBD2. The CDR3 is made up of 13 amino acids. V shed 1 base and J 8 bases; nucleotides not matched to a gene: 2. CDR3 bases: TGTGCCAGCAGTTTAGGAACTAGCGATGAGCAGTTCTTC. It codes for CASSLGTSDEQFF.

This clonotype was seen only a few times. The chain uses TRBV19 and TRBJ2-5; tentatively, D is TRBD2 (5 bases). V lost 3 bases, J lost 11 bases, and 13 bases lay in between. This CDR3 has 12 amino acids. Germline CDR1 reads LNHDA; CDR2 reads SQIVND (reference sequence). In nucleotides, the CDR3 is TGTGCCAGTAGTATTTCCGAGGGAGTACAGTACTTC. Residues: CASSISEGVQYF.

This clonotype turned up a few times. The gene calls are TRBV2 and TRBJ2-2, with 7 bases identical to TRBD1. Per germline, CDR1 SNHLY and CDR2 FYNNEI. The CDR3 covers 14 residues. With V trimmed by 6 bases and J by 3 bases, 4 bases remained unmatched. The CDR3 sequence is CASSDRVDTGELFF. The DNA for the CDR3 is TGTGCCAGCAGCGACAGGGTCGACACCGGGGAGCTGTTTTTT.

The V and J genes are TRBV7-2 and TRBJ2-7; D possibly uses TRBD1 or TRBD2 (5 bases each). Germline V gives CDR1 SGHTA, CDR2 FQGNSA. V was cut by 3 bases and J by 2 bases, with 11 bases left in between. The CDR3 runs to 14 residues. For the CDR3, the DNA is TGTGCCAGCAGCTTGGGGGTCCTCCCCTACGAGCAGTACGTC. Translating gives CASSLGVLPYEQYV.

The CDR3 sequence is CASSSGQRTDTQYF. DNA of the CDR3: TGTGCCAGCAGTTCAGGACAGAGAACAGATACGCAGTATTTT. The chain has TRBV28 and TRBJ2-3, with a tentative D call TRBD1 (6 bases). Germline V gene lookup returns CDR1 MDHEN and CDR2 SYDVKM. Deletions cut 4 bases from V and 3 bases from J, with 11 bases between. This CDR3 is built from 14 residues.